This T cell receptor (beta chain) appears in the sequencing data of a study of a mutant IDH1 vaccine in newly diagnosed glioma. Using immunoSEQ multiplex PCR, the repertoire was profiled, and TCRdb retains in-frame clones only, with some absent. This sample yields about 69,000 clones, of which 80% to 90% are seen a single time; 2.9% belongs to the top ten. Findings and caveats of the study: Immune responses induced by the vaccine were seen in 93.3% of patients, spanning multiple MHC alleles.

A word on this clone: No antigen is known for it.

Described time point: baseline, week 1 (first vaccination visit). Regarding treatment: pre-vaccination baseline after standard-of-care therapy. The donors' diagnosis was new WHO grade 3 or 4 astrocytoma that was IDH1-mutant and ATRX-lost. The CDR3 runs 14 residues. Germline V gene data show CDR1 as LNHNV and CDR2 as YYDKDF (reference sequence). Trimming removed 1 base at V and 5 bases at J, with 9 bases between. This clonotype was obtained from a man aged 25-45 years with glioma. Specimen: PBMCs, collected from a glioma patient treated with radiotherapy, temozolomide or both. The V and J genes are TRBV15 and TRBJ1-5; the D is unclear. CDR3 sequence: CATSRVGEYQPQHF. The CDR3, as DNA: TGTGCCACCAGCAGAGTTGGGGAATATCAGCCCCAGCATTTT. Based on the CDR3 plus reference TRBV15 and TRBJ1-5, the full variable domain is DAMVIQNPRYQVTQFGKPVTLSCSQTLNHNVMYWYQQKSSQAPKLLFHYYDKDFNNEADTPDNFQSRRPNTSFCFLDIRSPGLGDTAMYLCATSRVGEYQPQHFGDGTRLSIL.